This T cell receptor beta chain was sequenced during a study of PD-L1 blockade in urothelial cancer. About the research overall: Males with bladder-origin urothelial cancer constituted about 85% of the 29 patients. Patients previously received 0 to 3 chemotherapy regimens.

Time point noted: peripheral blood 6 weeks after treatment start. Sequenced by immunoSEQ multiplex PCR; TCRdb stores in-frame clones only, minus some. Among roughly 40,000 clones listed, 91% were seen once. Germline lookup yields CDR1 SGDLS and CDR2 YYNGEE. The CDR3 totals 14 residues. V trimming: 0 bases; J trimming: 7 bases; junction bases outside the gene matches: 7. The clonotype comes from a man aged 70 or older with urothelial cancer. V gene TRBV9 combines with J gene TRBJ2-7; 7 bases line up with TRBD1. The source material was PBMCs, sampled around atezolizumab (anti-PD-L1) treatment. The chain's CDR3 is CASSVGTGVGEQYF. CDR3 coding DNA: TGTGCCAGCAGCGTAGGAACAGGGGTGGGGGAGCAGTACTTC.